Below, 17 T cell receptor beta chains from the same sample are listed, as sequenced in a study of blood T cell repertoires in COVID-19. The repertoire was sequenced with immunoSEQ multiplex PCR; TCRdb's copy has only in-frame clones and lacks some. The data hold fewer than 300,000 clones, with roughly 85% observed a single time. The sequencing input was peripheral blood. The receptors come from a man in his fifties with active or convalescent COVID-19.

A single count supports this clone. This same CDR3 is encoded by further DNA sequences in the sample. The rearrangement uses TRBV20-1 and TRBJ2-1; D is ambiguous. The V end was cut by 3 bases, the J end by 7 bases, with 4 bases between. The CDR3 extends over 10 amino acids. Germline CDR1 is DFQATT and CDR2 is SNEGSKA (reference sequence). For the CDR3, the DNA is TGCAGTGCTAGCAGAAATGAGCAGTTCTTC. This codes for CSASRNEQFF.

The chain uses TRBV11-2 and TRBJ1-2, with TRBD1 identical over 7 bases. The CDR3 consists of 14 residues. With 0 bases clipped from V and 5 bases from J, the junction kept 3 bases outside the gene matches. Germline-derived CDR1 and CDR2 are SGHAT and FQNNGV. CDR3 protein: CASSLETGRYGYTF. The CDR3 DNA reads TGTGCCAGCAGCTTAGAGACAGGGAGGTATGGCTACACCTTC.

The genes are TRBV27 and TRBJ2-2, with D tentatively TRBD1 (5 bases). The ends were cut back, 5 bases at V and 6 bases at J, with 16 bases in the middle. The V gene's germline CDR1 is MNHEY and CDR2 SMNVEV (reference sequence). This CDR3 comprises 15 residues. The CDR3 reads CASSQGGRVAGELFF. In DNA, the CDR3 is TGTGCCAGCAGTCAAGGCGGCAGGGTAGCCGGGGAGCTGTTTTTT.

V usage is TRBV13 and J usage is TRBJ2-1; TRBD2 matches 10 bases. Trimming took 3 bases from V and 4 from J; bases not matched to a gene: 6. The CDR3 length is 16 residues. Germline values: CDR1 PRHDT, CDR2 FYEKMQ (reference sequence). The DNA of the CDR3 is TGTGCCAGCAGCTTTCAGCGGGAGGGCCTGTACAATGAGCAGTTCTTC. This sequence encodes CASSFQREGLYNEQFF.

V usage is TRBV12-3 or TRBV12-4 and J usage is TRBJ1-1, with D maybe TRBD1 (5 bases). Trimming shortened V by 2 bases and J by 6 bases, and 10 bases separated the two germline ends. The CDR3 spans 13 residues. CDR3 amino acids: CASSLTGWAEAFF. The CDR3 bases are TGTGCCAGCAGTTTAACAGGCTGGGCTGAAGCTTTCTTT.

In nucleotides, the CDR3 is TGTGCCTGGACGACAGGCGTCAAGGCTTCACCCCTCCACTTT. It codes for CAWTTGVKASPLHF. The rearrangement joins TRBV30 to TRBJ1-6; D may be TRBD1 (6 bases). Germline-derived CDR1 and CDR2 are GTSNPN and SVGIG (reference sequence). The V gene lost 4 bases and the J gene lost 9 bases, with 16 bases spanning the gap. The CDR3 covers 14 residues.

There are a few counts of this clone. The V call is TRBV28, the J call TRBJ1-4, with D possibly TRBD1 on 5 matching bases. Trimming cost V 7 bases and J 8 bases, with 23 bases left between them. Germline V gene lookup returns CDR1 MDHEN and CDR2 SYDVKM. The CDR3 sequence is 16 residues long. CDR3 sequence reads: CASNPRGVRVGEKLFF. The DNA of the CDR3 is TGTGCCAGCAATCCTCGGGGGGTCAGGGTTGGCGAAAAACTGTTTTTT.

The rearrangement links TRBV3-1 (or the pseudogene TRBV3-2) to TRBJ1-1; D remains unclear. V was cut by 1 base and J by 1 base, with 7 bases left in between. This CDR3 is 14 amino acids long. CDR1 LGHDT and CDR2 YNNKEL come from the germline V gene (reference sequence). CDR3: CASSQVGANTEAFF. For the CDR3, the DNA is TGTGCCAGCAGCCAAGTCGGAGCGAACACTGAAGCTTTCTTT.

Only a few counts were recorded for this clone. V is TRBV10-3 and J is TRBJ1-1; D gene ambiguous. Germline CDR1 is ENHRY and CDR2 is SYGVKD. The V gene lost 4 bases and the J gene lost 5 bases, with 14 bases spanning the gap. There are 14 residues in the CDR3. The CDR3 is CAISVHTLGTEAFF. The CDR3 region has the DNA TGTGCCATCAGTGTTCACACACTAGGGACTGAAGCTTTCTTT.

The chain is built from TRBV6-5 and TRBJ2-7; 9 bases are a match to TRBD2. Germline CDR1 and CDR2: MNHEY and SVGAGI. The CDR3 is made up of 14 amino acids. Trimming took 4 bases from V and 1 from J; bases not matched to a gene: 2. CDR3 in DNA: TGTGCCAGCAGTTCGACTAGCGGATCCTACGAGCAGTACTTC. Translated, it gives CASSSTSGSYEQYF.

The table lists this clone with a few counts. V gene TRBV7-9 combines with J gene TRBJ1-2; D possibly corresponds to TRBD1 (6 bases). The CDR3 contains 14 residues. V lost 7 bases, J lost 3 bases, and 15 bases lay in between. Germline V gene lookup returns CDR1 SEHNR and CDR2 FQNEAQ (reference sequence). In nucleotides, the CDR3 is TGTGCCAGCACTAGAGGACAGACCCACTATGGCTACACCTTC. It specifies CASTRGQTHYGYTF.

This clone has a single count. This sequence joins TRBV12-5 and TRBJ2-7; 9 bases are shared with TRBD2. CDR3 length: 16 amino acids. J was trimmed by 3 bases and V by 0 bases; bases with no gene match: 6. Germline V gene sequence: CDR1 LGHNT, CDR2 FRNRAP. CDR3: CASGLVISSGDYEQYF. CDR3 DNA: TGTGCTAGTGGTTTGGTAATTTCTAGCGGGGACTACGAGCAGTACTTC.

The gene calls are TRBV7-9 and TRBJ1-5; 8 bases match TRBD1. The CDR3 extends over 16 amino acids. Germline lookup yields CDR1 SEHNR and CDR2 FQNEAQ (reference sequence). V was pared by 4 bases and J by 3 bases, with 8 bases of the junction left unmatched. CDR3 DNA: TGTGCCAGCAGCTCTTCCAGGGGGCCATTCAATCAGCCCCAGCATTTT. Protein: CASSSSRGPFNQPQHF.

The chain uses TRBV6-1 and TRBJ1-2, with D possibly TRBD1 on 6 matching bases. This CDR3 has 16 amino acids. Per the germline V gene, CDR1 is MNHNS and CDR2 is SASEGT. Trimming removed 0 bases at V and 5 bases at J, with 16 bases between. The CDR3 region is CASSEATGSGLYGYTF. CDR3 coding DNA: TGTGCCAGCAGTGAAGCGACAGGTTCGGGCCTATATGGCTACACCTTC.

This clone was counted only a few times. The chain links TRBV10-3 to TRBJ2-7; 9 bases line up with TRBD1. Germline values: CDR1 ENHRY, CDR2 SYGVKD. This CDR3 comprises 14 residues. V was pared by 10 bases and J by 3 bases, with 10 bases of the junction left unmatched. CDR3 sequence (DNA): TGTGCCACCAACAGGGGGCCCCTACTCTACGAGCAGTACTTC. As protein: CATNRGPLLYEQYF.

This clone has only a few counts. CDR3 sequence (DNA): TGTGCCAGCAGCCCAGGGGCTAGCGGGAGGGATACGCAGTATTTT. Translating gives CASSPGASGRDTQYF. The genes are TRBV7-9 and TRBJ2-3; 11 bases align to TRBD2. J lost 6 bases, V lost 5 bases, and 7 bases had no gene match. CDR1 and CDR2 (germline): SEHNR, FQNEAQ (reference sequence). CDR3 length: 15 amino acids.

This clone was seen a handful of times. The chain joins TRBV28 to TRBJ1-5; D gene uncertain. The V and J ends lost 6 bases and 4 bases respectively, with 16 bases between them. The CDR3 is 15 amino acids. CDR1 MDHEN and CDR2 SYDVKM come from the germline V gene. CDR3 protein: CASRARRRINQPQHF. The CDR3 region has the DNA TGTGCCAGCAGAGCCCGACGGAGGATAAATCAGCCCCAGCATTTT.